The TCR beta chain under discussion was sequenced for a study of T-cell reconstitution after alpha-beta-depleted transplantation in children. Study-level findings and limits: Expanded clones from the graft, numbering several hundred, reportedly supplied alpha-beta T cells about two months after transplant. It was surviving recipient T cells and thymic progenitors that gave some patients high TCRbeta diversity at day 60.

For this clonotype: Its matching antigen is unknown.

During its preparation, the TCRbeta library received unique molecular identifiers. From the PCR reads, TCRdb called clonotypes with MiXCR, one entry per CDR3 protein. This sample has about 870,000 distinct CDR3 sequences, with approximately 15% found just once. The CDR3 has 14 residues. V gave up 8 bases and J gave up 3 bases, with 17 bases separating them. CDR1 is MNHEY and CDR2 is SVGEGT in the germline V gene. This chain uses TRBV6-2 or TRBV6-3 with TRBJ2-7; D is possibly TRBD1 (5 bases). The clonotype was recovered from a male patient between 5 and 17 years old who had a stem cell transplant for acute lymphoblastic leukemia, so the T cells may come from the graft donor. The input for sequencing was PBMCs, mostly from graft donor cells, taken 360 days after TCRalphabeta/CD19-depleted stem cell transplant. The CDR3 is CASHLDGHSYEQYF. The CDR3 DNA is TGTGCCAGCCACCTTGATGGACACAGCTACGAGCAGTACTTC.